The entry below gives a single T cell receptor beta chain sequence along with its context. Antigen unknown. Added by template switching were UMIs that each held a 6-nucleotide sample barcode. After re-calling the 5' RACE reads, TCRdb lists one entry per CDR3 protein, DNA absent. This table lists some 210,000 distinct CDR3 sequences. The sample comes from a study of monozygotic twins with inflammatory bowel disease. In germline, CDR1 is DFQATT, CDR2 SNEGSKA (reference sequence). This CDR3 comprises 14 residues. Study-wide findings and caveats: Part of the variability in patient repertoires may have come from differing immunosuppressive treatments. Healthy co-twins had higher TCRbeta inverse Simpson diversity than their IBD twins.

The chain carries TRBV20-1 and TRBJ2-7; TCRdb lists TRBD1, though no DNA is available to test this call. The sequencing input was blood. This receptor was identified in a human donor with ulcerative colitis or Crohn's disease, or a healthy co-twin of an affected twin (not recorded which). The chain's CDR3 is CSARDLRDGYEQYF.